The present T cell receptor (beta chain) was sequenced within a study of Ad26.COV2.S vaccination and SARS-CoV-2 variants. Whole-study context: Enrollment placed the donor in the COV1001 Ad26.COV2.S trial arm.

Assay: immunoSEQ multiplex PCR; the TCRdb copy retains only in-frame clones and omits some. The sample yields some 330,000 clones, approximately 87% seen once. Noted treatment: about 20 received Ad26.COV2.S at low or high dose, single or two shots; 5 received placebo; per-sample allocation not given. Day 63 following the first vaccine or placebo injection was when the samples were taken. With 0 bases removed from V and 9 bases from J, the gap between germline ends came to 13 bases. The germline V gene has CDR1 SGHRS and CDR2 YFSETQ. The CDR3 is 14 residues long. This TCR derives from a person between 18 and 60 years old who received the Ad26.COV2.S COVID-19 vaccine or a placebo. The chain employs TRBV5-1 and TRBJ2-1; TRBD2 is a possible D gene (6 bases). The source was peripheral blood, collected in a trial of Ad26.COV2.S vaccine versus placebo. CDR3 residues: CASSLGDLGGEQFF. The CDR3, as DNA: TGCGCCAGCAGCTTGGGGGACTTGGGAGGTGAGCAGTTCTTC.